This T cell receptor beta chain came from a study of human T cells and chemical hapten exposure. Using its own MiXCR run on the RACE reads, TCRdb lists one record per CDR3 protein. Of about 290,000 distinct CDR3 sequences in the sample, around 7% were seen once. Comment on this clonotype: Its cognate antigen is unknown. Sequence at one end of the junction differs from germline and may be a read error.

The time point here: pre-sensitization, week 0. Documented treatment: therapeutic diphenylcyclopropenone sensitization with weekly scalp DPC. Study-wide points: Versus controls, significantly more large CDR3 similarity clusters arose from expanded TCRs. In the PT1 data, expanded TCR counts showed a positive correlation with patch test score.

The germline gives CDR1 MNHEY, CDR2 SVGAGI. The CDR3 contains 16 residues. The TCR comes from a man younger than 30 with alopecia areata. Some clones in this sample may be carry-over from other donors' samples. The specimen was whole blood, collected in connection with sensitization to the hapten diphenylcyclopropenone (DPC). The chain carries TRBV6-5 and TRBJ1-2; weak D call: TRBD1 (6 bases). CDR3 sequence reads: CASGYSPTGKNYGYTF. The CDR3 nucleotides read TGTGCCAGCGGTTACAGCCCTACAGGGAAAAACTATGGCTACACCTTC.